These 24 T cell receptor beta chains were all obtained from the same sample, sequenced in a study of cytomegalovirus exposure and HLA in healthy donors. PCR involved 60 Vbeta and 13 Jbeta primers. TCRdb's copy holds only in-frame clones and misses some; the assay was immunoSEQ multiplex PCR. The sample lists around 58,000 clones, under 80% seen once, with 5% in the top ten. The sample comprised PBMCs. The receptors originated from a male donor in good health and CMV-seropositive.

V gene TRBV29-1 combines with J gene TRBJ1-1; 8 bases map to TRBD1. From germline, CDR1 is SQVTM and CDR2 ANQGSEA. This CDR3 contains 17 residues. V trimming: 0 bases; J trimming: 1 base; junction bases outside the gene matches: 10. This chain's CDR3 is CSVEDKAGGFPNTEAFF. CDR3 bases: TGCAGCGTTGAAGATAAGGCAGGGGGCTTTCCGAACACTGAAGCTTTCTTT.

The J gene is TRBJ2-4, the V gene TRBV7-8; D perhaps matches TRBD2 (6 bases). The length of the CDR3 is 16 residues. Germline V lookup: CDR1 SGHVS, CDR2 FQNEAQ. Trimming stripped 1 base from V and 1 base from J, with 11 bases between. The CDR3 loop is CASSLGPGRAKNIQYF. DNA of the CDR3: TGTGCCAGCAGCTTAGGGCCAGGGAGGGCCAAAAACATTCAGTACTTC.

Regarding this clone: An end of the junction does not agree with germline; a read error may underlie this. The rearrangement joins TRBV19 to TRBJ1-1; D is unresolved. The CDR3 totals 13 residues. From germline, CDR1 is LNHDA and CDR2 SQIVND (reference sequence). CDR3 sequence (DNA): TGTGCCAGTAGCCAGTATATGAATACTGAAGCTTTCTTT. Protein product: CASSQYMNTEAFF.

The chain employs TRBV5-4 and TRBJ2-5, with D uncertain. Germline V gene lookup returns CDR1 SGHNT and CDR2 YYREEE (reference sequence). CDR3 length: 15 amino acids. V was pared by 2 bases and J by 4 bases, with 15 bases between. The CDR3 reads CASSLRSMSSETQYF. The CDR3 DNA is TGTGCCAGCAGCTTAAGGAGTATGAGTTCAGAGACCCAGTACTTC. Together with reference TRBV5-4 and TRBJ2-5, the CDR3 gives the full variable domain: ETGVTQSPTHLIKTRGQQVTLRCSSQSGHNTVSWYQQALGQGPQFIFQYYREEENGRGNFPPRFSGLQFPNYSSELNVNALELDDSALYLCASSLRSMSSETQYFGPGTRLLVL.

This clone has just a few counts. V and J are TRBV11-2 and TRBJ1-4, with 8 bases aligning to TRBD1. The length of the CDR3 is 15 residues. The germline gives CDR1 SGHAT, CDR2 FQNNGV. The junction had 4 bases not matched to a gene; V was cut back by 2 bases and J by 5 bases. The CDR3 DNA is TGTGCCAGCAGCTTATCTACAGGGGGGAATGAAAAACTGTTTTTT. It specifies CASSLSTGGNEKLFF.

J is TRBJ1-1 and V is TRBV21-1; TRBD1, as called in the table, went unchecked against the DNA. TRBV21-1 is a pseudogene locus. CDR3 length: 21 amino acids. The CDR3 nucleotides are TGTGCCAGCAGCAAAGTGGTGCTGAGACAGGGGACCACAACCTTGAACACTGAAGCTTTCTTT. Its translation: CASSKVVLRQGTTTLNTEAFF.

The chain couples TRBV19 to TRBJ1-2, with TRBD1 matching over 8 bases. The ends lost 10 bases at V and 1 base at J; junction bases unmatched: 11. This CDR3 contains 15 residues. Germline CDR1 LNHDA, CDR2 SQIVND (reference sequence). The CDR3 reads CATIAGTGYNYGYTF. The DNA for the CDR3 is TGTGCCACCATAGCTGGGACAGGATATAACTATGGCTACACCTTC.

The chain carries TRBV13 and TRBJ2-7, with D possibly matching TRBD1 (6 bases). CDR1 is PRHDT, CDR2 FYEKMQ, per germline (reference sequence). The CDR3 loop spans 14 amino acids. V was pared by 2 bases and J by 0 bases, with 8 bases between. The CDR3: CASSLQGSSYEQYF. The CDR3 DNA reads TGTGCCAGCAGCTTACAGGGGAGCTCCTACGAGCAGTACTTC.

The genes are TRBV7-2 and TRBJ2-3; possibly TRBD1 for D (8 bases). The V gene lost 5 bases and the J gene lost 8 bases, with 14 bases spanning the gap. Germline V CDR1 and CDR2: SGHTA, FQGNSA. CDR3 length equals 13 residues. The CDR3 bases are TGTGCCAGCAGCGAGGACAGGGAGGGTACGCAGTATTTT. As protein: CASSEDREGTQYF.

The chain employs TRBV9 and TRBJ2-2; 7 nucleotides match TRBD1. Trimming took 6 bases from V and 2 from J; bases not matched to a gene: 7. CDR3 length: 15 residues. CDR1 SGDLS and CDR2 YYNGEE come from the germline V gene. CDR3 DNA: TGTGCCAGCAACCCAAACAGGGGAAACACCGGGGAGCTGTTTTTT. The encoded protein is CASNPNRGNTGELFF.

For this clone: One end of the junction is discordant with germline, which a read error may explain. The V and J genes are TRBV18 and TRBJ1-2, with D maybe TRBD1 (6 bases). Germline V gene lookup returns CDR1 KGHSH and CDR2 LQKENI. The CDR3 consists of 13 residues. Here the CDR3 reads CASSSGAKYGYTF. The CDR3 DNA reads TGTGCCAGCTCATCAGGGGCTAAGTATGGCTACACCTTC.

The chain carries TRBV7-2 and TRBJ2-7; TRBD2 agrees at 9 bases. The V gene end was trimmed by 6 bases and the J gene end by 1 base; junction bases not matched to a gene: 19. The CDR3 extends over 19 amino acids. Germline CDR1 SGHTA, CDR2 FQGNSA. The DNA of the CDR3 is TGTGCCAGCAGTCTTACTTCACTACTCGGGCGGGGGGGTTCCTACGAGCAGTACTTC. It codes for CASSLTSLLGRGGSYEQYF. Looking up the rest from reference TRBV7-2 and TRBJ2-7 gives the full variable domain: GAGVSQSPSNKVTEKGKDVELRCDPISGHTALYWYRQSLGQGLEFLIYFQGNSAPDKSGLPSDRFSAERTGGSVSTLTIQRTQQEDSAVYLCASSLTSLLGRGGSYEQYFGPGTRLTVT.

This clone was counted once. The rearrangement joins TRBV7-2 to TRBJ1-4; 7 positions agree with TRBD1. The CDR3 is 14 residues long. The junction had 4 bases not matched to a gene; V was cut back by 2 bases and J by 7 bases. CDR1 SGHTA and CDR2 FQGNSA come from the germline V gene. For the CDR3, the DNA is TGTGCCAGCAGCTTAAAGGCAGGGGGTGAAAAACTGTTTTTT. Its translation: CASSLKAGGEKLFF.

This chain's CDR3 is CASSPRLAGAYEQYF. CDR3 bases: TGTGCCAGCAGTCCCAGACTAGCGGGGGCCTACGAGCAGTACTTC. V is TRBV27 and J is TRBJ2-7, with 12 bases identical to TRBD2. Germline V gene data show CDR1 as MNHEY and CDR2 as SMNVEV (reference sequence). Losses at the gene ends were 5 bases for V and 2 bases for J; bases not matched to a gene: 4. The CDR3 has 15 residues.

The V call is TRBV6-1, the J call TRBJ2-3, with D perhaps matching TRBD2 (5 bases). Trimming took off 8 bases at V and 2 bases at J, with 11 bases between the two ends. In germline, CDR1 is MNHNS, CDR2 SASEGT. The CDR3 has 13 residues. In DNA, the CDR3 is TGTGCCAGCCAGCGGCTAAACACAGATACGCAGTATTTT. Protein: CASQRLNTDTQYF.

The CDR3 bases are TGCAGCGTTTTTACAGGGAATACTTCACCCCTCCACTTT. As protein: CSVFTGNTSPLHF. The J gene is TRBJ1-6, the V gene TRBV29-1, with a tentative D call TRBD1 (6 bases). The V gene's germline CDR1 is SQVTM and CDR2 ANQGSEA. CDR3 size: 13 residues. Trimming took 5 bases from V and 9 from J, leaving 14 bases between them.

This chain uses TRBV4-2 with TRBJ2-5; 11 positions agree with TRBD2. With V trimmed by 3 bases and J by 4 bases, 13 bases remained unmatched. Germline V gene sequence: CDR1 LGHNA, CDR2 YNFKEQ. This CDR3 is 18 amino acids long. The CDR3 protein is CASSHNKLAGGQGETQYF. The DNA for the CDR3 is TGTGCCAGCAGCCACAACAAGCTAGCGGGGGGTCAGGGAGAGACCCAGTACTTC.

V is TRBV13 and J is TRBJ2-7; 10 nucleotides agree with TRBD2. Germline values: CDR1 PRHDT, CDR2 FYEKMQ (reference sequence). Losses at the gene ends were 1 base for V and 6 bases for J; bases not matched to a gene: 9. The CDR3 contains 16 residues. In DNA, the CDR3 is TGTGCCAGCAGCTTAGCTAGCGGGGGTCATCATGGCGAGCAGTACTTC. It encodes CASSLASGGHHGEQYF.

This clone showed up just once. The V call is TRBV14, the J call TRBJ1-2; D possibly corresponds to TRBD1 (5 bases). The V gene's germline CDR1 is SGHDN and CDR2 FVKESK. V lost 2 bases and J 8 bases, leaving 15 bases between the germline ends. The CDR3 loop spans 14 amino acids. The CDR3 loop reads CASSQLGGAGGYTF. In DNA form, the CDR3 reads TGTGCCAGCAGCCAACTTGGAGGGGCCGGGGGCTACACCTTC.

Here the CDR3 DNA reads TGTGCCAGCGTGAATCAGCGGGGGGGAGGTGAGCAGTTCTTC. Translated: CASVNQRGGGEQFF. This chain connects TRBV2 to TRBJ2-1; 10 positions agree with TRBD2. This CDR3 is built from 14 residues. CDR1 and CDR2 from the germline V gene are SNHLY and FYNNEI. The V and J ends lost 8 bases and 9 bases, in that order; junction bases with no gene match: 10. The full variable domain, its missing parts supplied by reference TRBV2 and TRBJ2-1, is EPEVTQTPSHQVTQMGQEVILRCVPISNHLYFYWYRQILGQKVEFLVSFYNNEISEKSEIFDDQFSVERPDGSNFTLKIRSTKLEDSAMYFCASVNQRGGGEQFFGPGTRLTVL.

This clone came up once. CDR3 loop: CASSYSGTGDQPQHF. The CDR3 nucleotides read TGTGCCAGCAGTTACTCCGGGACAGGGGATCAGCCCCAGCATTTT. The rearrangement joins TRBV6-5 to TRBJ1-5; 10 bases agree with TRBD1. The germline V gene encodes CDR1 MNHEY and CDR2 SVGAGI. The CDR3 has 15 residues. Germline trimming cut 0 bases from V and 5 bases from J; bases unmatched to any gene: 1.

The rearrangement joins TRBV4-2 to TRBJ1-2; a possible D gene is TRBD1 (6 bases). Germline loops: CDR1 LGHNA, CDR2 YNFKEQ. Trimming shortened V by 4 bases and J by 2 bases, and 11 bases separated the two germline ends. The CDR3 is 14 amino acids. CDR3 in amino acids: CASSPDRGNYGYTF. In DNA form, the CDR3 reads TGTGCCAGCAGCCCGGACAGAGGGAACTATGGCTACACCTTC.

The rearrangement joins TRBV28 to TRBJ1-4, with D uncertain. The CDR3 is 15 amino acids. CDR1 is MDHEN, CDR2 SYDVKM, per germline. Trimming took 4 bases from V and 2 from J, leaving 11 bases between them. CDR3 DNA sequence: TGTGCCAGCAGTTCTCCCCTCTTTACTAATGAAAAACTGTTTTTT. Translated, it gives CASSSPLFTNEKLFF.

The chain combines TRBV2 with TRBJ1-1; D ambiguous. The V gene's germline CDR1 is SNHLY and CDR2 FYNNEI. The length of the CDR3 is 12 residues. Trimming stripped 7 bases from V and 4 bases from J, with 10 bases between. CDR3 nucleotides: TGTGCCAGCAAGGGAGGGATCACTGAAGCTTTCTTT. Translation gives CASKGGITEAFF.